Following are 17 T cell receptor beta chains from one sample sequenced in a study of T cell responses to AZD1222 COVID-19 vaccine. The method was immunoSEQ multiplex PCR; TCRdb's version includes in-frame clones alone and lacks a portion of them. Of fewer than 150,000 clones listed, 85% to 95% are singletons. Sequencing used peripheral blood, obtained 28 days after the second AZD1222 dose. Receptors were obtained from an adult who received the AZD1222 COVID-19 vaccine.

This chain links TRBV18 with TRBJ1-2; TRBD1 agrees at 9 bases. After removal of 1 base from V and 3 bases from J, the junction contained 12 bases not matched to a gene. CDR1 KGHSH and CDR2 LQKENI come from the germline V gene. The CDR3 is made up of 18 amino acids. This chain's CDR3 is CASSPQRLRQGDHYGYTF. In DNA form, the CDR3 reads TGTGCCAGCTCACCACAAAGACTCCGACAGGGGGACCACTATGGCTACACCTTC. Filled out from reference TRBV18 and TRBJ1-2, the complete variable domain reads NAGVMQNPRHLVRRRGQEARLRCSPMKGHSHVYWYRQLPEEGLKFMVYLQKENIIDESGMPKERFSAEFPKEGPSILRIQQVVRGDSAAYFCASSPQRLRQGDHYGYTFGSGTRLTVV.

The chain employs TRBV7-9 and TRBJ2-2, with unresolved D. There are 12 residues in the CDR3. Trimming took off 5 bases at V and 6 bases at J, with 7 bases between the two ends. Germline V gene sequence: CDR1 SEHNR, CDR2 FQNEAQ (reference sequence). The CDR3 reads CASSPNSGELFF. CDR3 sequence (DNA): TGTGCCAGCAGCCCTAACTCCGGGGAGCTGTTTTTT.

The gene calls are TRBV7-2 and TRBJ2-7, with 9 bases aligning to TRBD1. This CDR3 is built from 14 residues. From germline, CDR1 is SGHTA and CDR2 FQGNSA. Trimming at V came to 4 bases and at J to 3 bases, leaving 4 bases not matched to a gene. The CDR3 loop reads CASSSGTGIYEQYF. CDR3 DNA: TGTGCCAGCAGCTCCGGGACAGGGATCTACGAGCAGTACTTC.

The chain carries TRBV19 and TRBJ2-2, with D uncertain. CDR3 length: 14 amino acids. Germline V gene lookup returns CDR1 LNHDA and CDR2 SQIVND (reference sequence). Trimming removed 3 bases from V and 0 bases from J, with 5 bases in between. DNA for the CDR3: TGTGCCAGTAGTATCCCCCCGAACACCGGGGAGCTGTTTTTT. This sequence encodes CASSIPPNTGELFF.

This chain connects TRBV4-1 to TRBJ2-3; TRBD2 matches 15 bases. The V and J ends lost 4 bases and 6 bases, in that order; junction bases with no gene match: 11. The CDR3 totals 18 residues. From germline, CDR1 is MGHRA and CDR2 YSYEKL. Here the CDR3 reads CASSLTAGTSGGWDTQYF. CDR3 nucleotide sequence: TGCGCCAGCAGCCTAACGGCCGGGACTAGCGGGGGGTGGGATACGCAGTATTTT.

The chain couples TRBV6-6 to TRBJ1-1, with D tentatively TRBD1 (5 bases). The V and J ends lost 6 bases and 3 bases respectively, with 20 bases between them. CDR3 length equals 16 residues. The germline V gene encodes CDR1 MNHNY and CDR2 SVGAGI (reference sequence). The CDR3 nucleotides read TGTGCCAGCAGCCAACCCGGGGAGGGGTCTGACACTGAAGCTTTCTTT. Encoded protein: CASSQPGEGSDTEAFF.

The chain carries TRBV19 and TRBJ2-7, with 7 bases that match TRBD1. CDR1 and CDR2 from the germline V gene are LNHDA and SQIVND (reference sequence). V was pared by 10 bases and J by 0 bases, with 6 bases of the junction left unmatched. This CDR3 comprises 13 residues. The CDR3 here is CATQGDNSYEQYF. DNA of the CDR3: TGTGCCACCCAGGGGGACAACTCCTACGAGCAGTACTTC.

The chain combines TRBV6-5 with TRBJ1-1, with D possibly being TRBD1 (6 bases). The germline V and J ends were trimmed by 8 bases and 0 bases, with 13 bases remaining between them. The germline V gene has CDR1 MNHEY and CDR2 SVGAGI. The CDR3 totals 14 residues. DNA for the CDR3: TGTGCCAGCCGTAGGGGGGGGGTGAACACTGAAGCTTTCTTT. The encoded protein is CASRRGGVNTEAFF.

Turning to this clone: At one end, the junction sequence differs from germline, possibly due to a read error. The rearrangement uses TRBV7-2 and TRBJ2-6, with 9 bases that match TRBD1. Germline V gene sequence: CDR1 SGHTA, CDR2 FQGNSA. The CDR3 contains 16 residues. The CDR3, as DNA: TGTGTCAGCCGTGGACAGGGGCGCTCTGGGGCCAACGTCCTGACTTTC. Its translation is CVSRGQGRSGANVLTF.

The chain uses TRBV28 and TRBJ1-6, with D unresolved. V shed 2 bases and J shed 0 bases, with 8 bases lying between them. Germline CDR1 and CDR2: MDHEN and SYDVKM. The length of the CDR3 is 16 residues. The CDR3 sequence: CASSLEESSYNSPLHF. CDR3 nucleotides: TGTGCCAGCAGTTTAGAGGAGAGCTCCTATAATTCACCCCTCCACTTT.

The chain recombines TRBV6-5 with TRBJ1-5; D is undetermined. The V end was cut by 7 bases, the J end by 0 bases, with 13 bases between. The CDR3 is made up of 15 amino acids. Germline CDR1 MNHEY, CDR2 SVGAGI. CDR3 in amino acids: CASKRRTDSNQPQHF. CDR3 DNA: TGTGCCAGCAAACGGCGGACTGATAGCAATCAGCCCCAGCATTTT.

The chain carries TRBV7-3 and TRBJ2-3; D perhaps matches TRBD2 (7 bases). Deletions cut 4 bases from V and 2 bases from J, with 22 bases between. Germline loops: CDR1 SGHTA, CDR2 FQGTGA. The CDR3 covers 18 residues. The CDR3, as DNA: TGTGCCAGCAGCTCCCTGGGGGGGCCGAATTTCCCCACAGATACGCAGTATTTT. Its translation: CASSSLGGPNFPTDTQYF.

This chain connects TRBV7-9 to TRBJ1-4, with 7 bases aligning to TRBD1. The CDR3 extends over 14 amino acids. The V gene end was trimmed by 5 bases and the J gene end by 7 bases; junction bases not matched to a gene: 7. Germline CDR1 is SEHNR and CDR2 is FQNEAQ (reference sequence). The CDR3 DNA reads as TGTGCCAGCAGCCCACAGGGGCTGGGTGAAAAACTGTTTTTT. The encoded protein is CASSPQGLGEKLFF.

The gene calls are TRBV7-2 and TRBJ2-1; perhaps TRBD1 as D (6 bases). Deletions cut 3 bases from V and 8 bases from J, with 11 bases between. The length of the CDR3 is 13 residues. The germline gives CDR1 SGHTA, CDR2 FQGNSA. The chain's CDR3 is CASSFLQGDEQFF. The CDR3 DNA follows: TGTGCCAGCAGCTTCTTACAGGGTGATGAGCAGTTCTTC.

The rearrangement joins TRBV7-2 to TRBJ1-5; no firm D call. V was clipped by 5 bases and J by 0 bases, with 11 bases between them. Per the germline V gene, CDR1 is SGHTA and CDR2 is FQGNSA. The CDR3 length is 15 residues. The CDR3 loop is CASSAVGHSNQPQHF. CDR3 nucleotide sequence: TGTGCCAGCAGCGCCGTGGGTCATAGCAATCAGCCCCAGCATTTT.

This chain connects TRBV6-5 to TRBJ1-3; D possibly corresponds to TRBD1 (5 bases). This CDR3 region has 15 residues. Trimming took off 10 bases at V and 0 bases at J, with 16 bases between the two ends. CDR1 MNHEY and CDR2 SVGAGI come from the germline V gene. This chain's CDR3 is CATALGDSSGNTIYF. The CDR3 nucleotides read TGTGCCACCGCTCTCGGGGACTCCTCTGGAAACACCATATATTTT.

The chain uses TRBV7-2 and TRBJ2-3; D is ambiguous. This CDR3 spans 13 amino acids. Germline loops: CDR1 SGHTA, CDR2 FQGNSA. Between the trimmed V and J ends, which lost 1 base and 2 bases, there was a span of 4 bases. CDR3 amino acids: CASSLVVTDTQYF. The CDR3 region has the DNA TGTGCCAGCAGCTTAGTAGTCACAGATACGCAGTATTTT.